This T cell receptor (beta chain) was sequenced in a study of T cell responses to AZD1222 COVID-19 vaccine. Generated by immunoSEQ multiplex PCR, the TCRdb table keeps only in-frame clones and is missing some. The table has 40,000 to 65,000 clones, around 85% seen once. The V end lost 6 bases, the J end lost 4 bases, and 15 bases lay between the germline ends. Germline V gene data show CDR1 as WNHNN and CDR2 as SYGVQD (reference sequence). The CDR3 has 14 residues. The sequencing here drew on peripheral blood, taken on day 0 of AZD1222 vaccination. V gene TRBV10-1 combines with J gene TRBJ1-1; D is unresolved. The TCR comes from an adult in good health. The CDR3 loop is CASRANTIGTEAFF. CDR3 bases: TGCGCCAGCAGGGCAAATACAATCGGCACTGAAGCTTTCTTT.